One sample yielded the 29 T cell receptor beta chains listed below, sequenced in a study of blood T cell repertoires in COVID-19 (dated by TCRdb to the early 2020s). To prepare the library, the immunoSEQ multiplex PCR assay was applied. Here the immuneACCESS table is served through TCRdb, limited to in-frame sequences with V and J called. Missing clones are a known gap in these copies; in checked studies unresolved V genes cover under half, and the rest lacks a known reason. In all, the sample holds about 130,000 clones, and under 85% of those were seen once. The ten most abundant clones make up roughly 10% of the sample. Source material: peripheral blood. The source is a man aged 35 to 55 with active or convalescent COVID-19.

J is TRBJ2-1 and V is TRBV23-1; D is perhaps TRBD1 (6 bases). TRBV23-1 counts as an open reading frame of uncertain function. CDR3 length: 18 residues. V was cut by 5 bases and J by 2 bases, with 22 bases left in between. CDR3 in amino acids: CASSIGPPLGAAYNEQFF. The CDR3 DNA follows: TGCGCCAGCAGTATTGGCCCCCCTCTGGGGGCGGCCTACAATGAGCAGTTCTTC.

The rearrangement links TRBV4-2 to TRBJ1-6; D may be TRBD1 (5 bases). The CDR3 contains 19 residues. V gave up 4 bases and J gave up 2 bases, with 21 bases separating them. The germline V gene encodes CDR1 LGHNA and CDR2 YNFKEQ. CDR3 amino acids: CASSPSAARRGTYNSPLHF. In nucleotides, the CDR3 is TGTGCCAGCAGCCCAAGCGCGGCAAGAAGGGGCACCTATAATTCACCCCTCCACTTT.

This clone is a singleton in its sample. This chain connects TRBV5-5 to TRBJ1-6; D is uncertain. From germline, CDR1 is SGHKS and CDR2 YYEKEE (reference sequence). V lost 4 bases to trimming and J lost 5 bases, with 10 bases between them. The CDR3 consists of 14 residues. The CDR3 region has the DNA TGTGCCAGCAGCGGGCTACCCAATAATTCACCCCTCCACTTT. Translation: CASSGLPNNSPLHF.

This chain connects TRBV14 to TRBJ1-1; 8 positions match TRBD1. Germline-derived CDR1 and CDR2 are SGHDN and FVKESK. The J segment lost 0 bases and the V segment lost 6 bases, leaving 3 bases of the junction unmatched. The CDR3 runs to 14 residues. Here the CDR3 reads CASSRQGMNTEAFF. DNA of the CDR3: TGTGCCAGCAGTCGACAGGGGATGAACACTGAAGCTTTCTTT.

This CDR3 reads CASSESLGQGPNTGELFF. CDR3 nucleotides: TGTGCCAGCAGTGAATCATTAGGGCAGGGGCCGAACACCGGGGAGCTGTTTTTT. The rearrangement links TRBV25-1 to TRBJ2-2, with D tentatively TRBD1 (6 bases). The CDR3 consists of 18 residues. Germline V CDR1 and CDR2: MGHDK, SYGVNS. V was cut by 1 base and J by 0 bases, with 15 bases left in between.

The CDR3 spells CASNSPTTPYEQYF. CDR3 coding DNA: TGCGCCAGCAACAGCCCGACAACCCCCTACGAGCAGTACTTC. The V and J genes are TRBV5-1 and TRBJ2-7, with no clear D. The V gene's germline CDR1 is SGHRS and CDR2 YFSETQ. Trimming stripped 6 bases from V and 2 bases from J, with 15 bases between. The length of the CDR3 is 14 residues.

The gene calls are TRBV3-1 (or the pseudogene TRBV3-2) and TRBJ2-1, with TRBD1 matching over 8 bases. J lost 0 bases, V lost 6 bases, and 4 bases had no gene match. The CDR3 extends over 15 amino acids. Germline V CDR1 and CDR2: LGHDT, YNNKEL (reference sequence). The CDR3 nucleotides read TGTGCCAGCAGGAGACAGGGGATCTCCTACAATGAGCAGTTCTTC. It encodes CASRRQGISYNEQFF.

The chain recombines TRBV18 with TRBJ2-1; 13 bases are a match to TRBD2. From germline, CDR1 is KGHSH and CDR2 LQKENI. The length of the CDR3 is 16 residues. J was trimmed by 9 bases and V by 3 bases; bases with no gene match: 8. In nucleotides, the CDR3 is TGTGCCAGCTCACCTGGGACTAGCGGGGACGGGGGTGAGCAGTTCTTC. Protein sequence: CASSPGTSGDGGEQFF.

This clone was counted only a few times. The chain carries TRBV7-3 and TRBJ2-7; D not certain. Between the trimmed V and J ends, which lost 2 bases and 0 bases, there was a span of 5 bases. The CDR3 is 13 residues long. CDR1 SGHTA and CDR2 FQGTGA come from the germline V gene. The CDR3 DNA follows: TGTGCCAGCAGCTTATCCAGCTCCTACGAGCAGTACTTC. Amino acids: CASSLSSSYEQYF.

This chain connects TRBV3-1 (or the pseudogene TRBV3-2) to TRBJ1-2; D is unclear. Germline lookup yields CDR1 LGHDT and CDR2 YNNKEL (reference sequence). The CDR3 totals 12 residues. V was trimmed by 1 base and J by 5 bases, leaving 5 bases between them. The CDR3 here is CASSQVYYGYTF. In DNA form, the CDR3 reads TGTGCCAGCAGCCAAGTTTATTATGGCTACACCTTC.

CDR3 sequence: CAISPGQTYFYGYTF. In DNA form, the CDR3 reads TGTGCCATCAGCCCGGGACAGACCTACTTCTATGGCTACACCTTC. The rearrangement links TRBV10-3 to TRBJ1-2, with 7 nucleotides matching TRBD1. Per germline, CDR1 ENHRY and CDR2 SYGVKD. After removal of 6 bases from V and 4 bases from J, the junction contained 11 bases not matched to a gene. The CDR3 loop spans 15 amino acids.

The table lists this clone with a count of one. The chain employs TRBV19 and TRBJ1-3; D is ambiguous. CDR1 is LNHDA and CDR2 is SQIVND in the germline V gene (reference sequence). This CDR3 comprises 14 residues. With 5 bases removed from V and 4 bases from J, the gap between germline ends came to 12 bases. CDR3 nucleotide sequence: TGTGCCAGTAGTGTCATCGCGATCGGAAACACCATATATTTT. Protein sequence: CASSVIAIGNTIYF.

This CDR3 is CASSASRQGTTQYF. The DNA of the CDR3 is TGTGCCAGCAGCGCTTCCCGACAGGGAACTACGCAGTATTTT. The chain combines TRBV7-2 with TRBJ2-3; 7 bases map to TRBD1. The CDR3 extends over 14 amino acids. The V gene end was trimmed by 5 bases and the J gene end by 8 bases; junction bases not matched to a gene: 10. The germline CDR1 and CDR2 sequences are SGHTA and FQGNSA.

The V call is TRBV7-2, the J call TRBJ1-2; 7 nucleotides agree with TRBD1. This CDR3 spans 13 amino acids. CDR1 is SGHTA, CDR2 FQGNSA, per germline. Trimming cost V 4 bases and J 8 bases; bases outside gene matches: 7. The CDR3 nucleotides read TGTGCCAGCAGCTCTCAACAGGGGAGCGGCTACACCTTC. Translation gives CASSSQQGSGYTF.

The chain employs TRBV6-1 and TRBJ2-5; tentative D call: TRBD1 (5 bases). Trimming took 0 bases from V and 1 from J, leaving 15 bases between them. CDR1 and CDR2 (germline): MNHNS, SASEGT. The CDR3 length is 17 residues. CDR3 amino acids: CASSEAPTQGFQETQYF. The CDR3 DNA is TGTGCCAGCAGTGAAGCGCCCACTCAGGGCTTCCAAGAGACCCAGTACTTC.

The CDR3 nucleotides read TGCGCCAGCAGCCCGGGACTAGCGTATACGAATGAGCAGTTCTTC. Its protein is CASSPGLAYTNEQFF. V gene TRBV5-1 combines with J gene TRBJ2-1; 10 bases agree with TRBD2. This CDR3 spans 15 amino acids. The V gene end was trimmed by 4 bases and the J gene end by 7 bases; junction bases not matched to a gene: 8. Germline lookup yields CDR1 SGHRS and CDR2 YFSETQ.

The genes are TRBV19 and TRBJ1-2; a possible D gene is TRBD1 (6 bases). Germline CDR1 and CDR2: LNHDA and SQIVND (reference sequence). Trimming took off 8 bases at V and 4 bases at J, with 14 bases between the two ends. The CDR3 runs 13 residues. The CDR3 DNA follows: TGTGCCAGTCGCCTCGGGGGGCTCTATGGCTACACCTTC. It codes for CASRLGGLYGYTF.

This clone showed up just once. The V gene is TRBV5-4, the J gene TRBJ2-7; D is undetermined. CDR1 SGHNT and CDR2 YYREEE come from the germline V gene (reference sequence). The V gene lost 3 bases and the J gene lost 4 bases, with 17 bases spanning the gap. The CDR3 is made up of 15 amino acids. In DNA, the CDR3 is TGTGCCAGCAGCTCCATTAACGGCGAACTATACGAGCAGTACTTC. Translating gives CASSSINGELYEQYF. The whole variable domain, filled in from reference TRBV5-4 and TRBJ2-7, reads ETGVTQSPTHLIKTRGQQVTLRCSSQSGHNTVSWYQQALGQGPQFIFQYYREEENGRGNFPPRFSGLQFPNYSSELNVNALELDDSALYLCASSSINGELYEQYFGPGTRLTVT.

The chain links TRBV9 to TRBJ1-2; the match to TRBD1 covers 7 bases. This CDR3 region has 14 residues. Germline loops: CDR1 SGDLS, CDR2 YYNGEE. The J segment lost 4 bases and the V segment lost 0 bases, leaving 3 bases of the junction unmatched. The CDR3 bases are TGTGCCAGCAGCGTAGGAGGGACAGCCTATGGCTACACCTTC. Translating it yields CASSVGGTAYGYTF.

The chain combines TRBV12-3 or TRBV12-4 with TRBJ1-5, with no clear D. The CDR3 is made up of 13 amino acids. The V gene lost 4 bases and the J gene lost 6 bases, with 10 bases spanning the gap. As DNA, the CDR3 is TGTGCCAGCAGTTACGGGGAGGGTCAGCCCCAGCATTTT. Translation: CASSYGEGQPQHF.

The chain combines TRBV6-5 with TRBJ1-1, with a possible D match to TRBD1 (6 bases). V shed 6 bases and J shed 2 bases, with 13 bases lying between them. This CDR3 has 14 residues. The V gene's germline CDR1 is MNHEY and CDR2 SVGAGI. The CDR3 DNA is TGTGCCAGCAGCACCGGGGGGGCAAACACTGAAGCTTTCTTT. This translates into CASSTGGANTEAFF.

The rearrangement joins TRBV7-8 to TRBJ2-2; D might be TRBD2 (5 bases). The CDR3 runs 16 residues. The V end lost 2 bases, the J end lost 0 bases, and 10 bases lay between the germline ends. CDR1 is SGHVS and CDR2 is FQNEAQ in the germline V gene. DNA for the CDR3: TGTGCCAGCAGCTTACGAGCGGCCTCGAACACCGGGGAGCTGTTTTTT. Translation gives CASSLRAASNTGELFF.

The chain couples TRBV6-4 to TRBJ2-1; D unclear. CDR3 length: 17 residues. Trimming removed 2 bases at V and 1 base at J, with 15 bases between. Germline V CDR1 and CDR2: MRHNA, SNTAGT. The CDR3 reads CASSDVGALGSYNEQFF. The DNA of the CDR3 is TGTGCCAGCAGTGACGTCGGAGCTTTGGGTTCCTACAATGAGCAGTTCTTC.

V usage is TRBV9 and J usage is TRBJ2-1; 8 nucleotides match TRBD2. Germline CDR1 reads SGDLS; CDR2 reads YYNGEE. The CDR3 runs 15 residues. With 0 bases clipped from V and 7 bases from J, the junction kept 6 bases outside the gene matches. As DNA, the CDR3 is TGTGCCAGCAGCGTAGCATTAGCGGGGATGAATGAGCAGTTCTTC. The encoded protein is CASSVALAGMNEQFF.

V is TRBV3-1 (or the pseudogene TRBV3-2) and J is TRBJ1-3, with D possibly matching TRBD1 (6 bases). CDR1 and CDR2 (germline): LGHDT, YNNKEL (reference sequence). The CDR3 is 16 amino acids. The V end was cut by 1 base, the J end by 0 bases, with 10 bases between. The CDR3 nucleotides read TGTGCCAGCAGCCAAGTGGACAGCCACTCTGGAAACACCATATATTTT. Its translation: CASSQVDSHSGNTIYF.

The V call is TRBV5-4, the J call TRBJ2-3; 8 positions match TRBD1. J gave up 6 bases and V 5 bases, and 17 bases lay outside the gene matches. The CDR3 sequence is 17 residues long. In germline, CDR1 is SGHNT, CDR2 YYREEE (reference sequence). The CDR3 reads CASSFGPSTGAADTQYF. In nucleotides, the CDR3 is TGTGCCAGCAGTTTCGGCCCCTCGACAGGGGCAGCGGATACGCAGTATTTT.

Only a few counts were recorded for this clone. The CDR3 protein is CASSQDPRSTDTQYF. CDR3 nucleotide sequence: TGTGCCAGCAGCCAAGACCCCAGAAGCACAGATACGCAGTATTTT. The V and J genes are TRBV3-1 (or the pseudogene TRBV3-2) and TRBJ2-3; D remains unclear. The V gene's germline CDR1 is LGHDT and CDR2 YNNKEL (reference sequence). The CDR3 is 15 amino acids. Trimming shortened V by 0 bases and J by 0 bases, and 7 bases separated the two germline ends.

The chain combines TRBV12-5 with TRBJ1-1, with D possibly being TRBD1 (5 bases). V gave up 1 base and J gave up 5 bases, with 11 bases separating them. The CDR3 runs to 14 residues. CDR1 and CDR2 (germline): LGHNT, FRNRAP. CDR3 sequence: CASGLAPGGTEAFF. CDR3 in DNA: TGTGCTAGTGGTTTGGCCCCGGGGGGGACTGAAGCTTTCTTT.

CDR3 protein: CASSSGRGQGGSTEAFF. CDR3 bases: TGTGCCAGCAGCTCGGGGCGAGGGCAGGGCGGGAGCACTGAAGCTTTCTTT. The chain combines TRBV7-8 with TRBJ1-1; D is perhaps TRBD1 (5 bases). This CDR3 comprises 17 residues. V was pared by 4 bases and J by 4 bases, with 22 bases between. Germline CDR1 SGHVS, CDR2 FQNEAQ.